A selection of T cell receptor beta chains follows, all from one sample in a study of shared clonotypes between healthy human individuals. Clones were read by immunoSEQ multiplex PCR, and TCRdb kept only the in-frame ones, dropping some. The repertoire has 600,000 or so clones, approximately 96% of them found once; the top ten carry 0.11%. Sequencing was carried out using naive CD8+ T cells sorted from blood. The origin of the receptors is a woman aged 25 to 39 in good health. The CDR3 runs from the conserved cysteine through the conserved F or W. Fields, in order: V gene, clone size, J gene, D gene, CDR3 DNA, CDR3 protein. The D gene is left open where the match is weak. Size is stated for part of the rows, as once, few or many counts, or as a class when the clone is expanded.

V gene: TRBV19
clone size: -
J gene: TRBJ2-1
D gene: -
CDR3 DNA: TGTGCCAGTAGTTGGGCCTCTAACTCCTACAATGAGCAGTTCTTC
CDR3 protein: CASSWASNSYNEQFF

V gene: TRBV9
clone size: -
J gene: TRBJ2-2
D gene: -
CDR3 DNA: TGTGCCAGCAGCCCTCCTCGGACCGGGGAGCTGTTTTTT
CDR3 protein: CASSPPRTGELFF

V gene: TRBV4-1
clone size: -
J gene: TRBJ2-2
D gene: -
CDR3 DNA: TGCGCCAGCAGCCAACAGAGGAACACCGGGGAGCTGTTTTTT
CDR3 protein: CASSQQRNTGELFF

V gene: TRBV7-8
clone size: -
J gene: TRBJ2-3
D gene: TRBD2
CDR3 DNA: TGTGCCAGCAGCTTATTAGCGGGGGACACAGATACGCAGTATTTT
CDR3 protein: CASSLLAGDTDTQYF

V gene: TRBV27
clone size: -
J gene: TRBJ1-4
D gene: -
CDR3 DNA: TGTGCCAGCGGGAGGCCCTCAGTTTATCCGGGGATAAATGAAAAACTGTTTTTT
CDR3 protein: CASGRPSVYPGINEKLFF

V gene: TRBV9
clone size: -
J gene: TRBJ2-6
D gene: TRBD1
CDR3 DNA: TGTGCCAGCAGGGGACAGGGGGCTGGGGCCAACGTCCTGACTTTC
CDR3 protein: CASRGQGAGANVLTF

V gene: TRBV2
clone size: once
J gene: TRBJ1-5
D gene: -
CDR3 DNA: TGTGCCAGCAGTCAGACAGGAAGCAATCAGCCCCAGCATTTT
CDR3 protein: CASSQTGSNQPQHF

V gene: TRBV5-6
clone size: -
J gene: TRBJ2-1
D gene: TRBD1
CDR3 DNA: TGTGCCAGCAGGCAGGACAGGACAGACCGTTACAATGAGCAGTTCTTC
CDR3 protein: CASRQDRTDRYNEQFF

V gene: TRBV9
clone size: -
J gene: TRBJ2-5
D gene: TRBD2
CDR3 DNA: TGTGCCAGCAGCCCCCTCGGACTAGCGGGAGTAGTGGAGACCCAGTACTTC
CDR3 protein: CASSPLGLAGVVETQYF

V gene: TRBV7-9
clone size: -
J gene: TRBJ2-7
D gene: TRBD2
CDR3 DNA: TGTGCCAGCAGCTTCGGGGCAGGGAGGGCCTACGAGCAGTACTTC
CDR3 protein: CASSFGAGRAYEQYF

V gene: TRBV7-9
clone size: -
J gene: TRBJ1-2
D gene: -
CDR3 DNA: TGTGCCAGCAGCTTATCAAATGGCTACACCTTC
CDR3 protein: CASSLSNGYTF

V gene: TRBV7-9
clone size: once
J gene: TRBJ1-1
D gene: -
CDR3 DNA: TGTGCCAGCAGCTTAGGGTCTCTCACTAGCACTGAAGCTTTCTTT
CDR3 protein: CASSLGSLTSTEAFF

V gene: TRBV6-5
clone size: once
J gene: TRBJ2-7
D gene: -
CDR3 DNA: TGTGCCAGCAGTTACAAGCCTTCCTACGAGCAGTACTTC
CDR3 protein: CASSYKPSYEQYF

V gene: TRBV7-9
clone size: -
J gene: TRBJ1-5
D gene: -
CDR3 DNA: TGTGCCAGCAGCCTCAGGGAACAGCCCCAGCATTTT
CDR3 protein: CASSLREQPQHF

V gene: TRBV7-9
clone size: -
J gene: TRBJ2-7
D gene: -
CDR3 DNA: TGTGCCAGCAGCTTAGTTGGGGCCTCCTACGAGCAGTACTTC
CDR3 protein: CASSLVGASYEQYF

V gene: TRBV4-1
clone size: -
J gene: TRBJ1-5
D gene: -
CDR3 DNA: TGCGCCAGCAGCCAAGTCGGCCGGAGCAATCAGCCCCAGCATTTT
CDR3 protein: CASSQVGRSNQPQHF

V gene: TRBV29-1
clone size: few
J gene: TRBJ2-7
D gene: -
CDR3 DNA: TGCAGCGTTAAAGACGGGGAGCAGTACTTC
CDR3 protein: CSVKDGEQYF

V gene: TRBV10-2
clone size: -
J gene: TRBJ2-7
D gene: -
CDR3 DNA: TGCGCCAGCAGTGAGTCCCCCTACGAGCAGTACTTC
CDR3 protein: CASSESPYEQYF

V gene: TRBV7-2
clone size: -
J gene: TRBJ2-7
D gene: TRBD2
CDR3 DNA: TGTGCCAGCAGCTCAGGACTAGCGGGAGGGGTGTACGAGCAGTACTTC
CDR3 protein: CASSSGLAGGVYEQYF

V gene: TRBV5-1
clone size: once
J gene: TRBJ2-3
D gene: -
CDR3 DNA: TGCGCCAGCAGCTTGGAACTTTCCTATACGCAGTATTTT
CDR3 protein: CASSLELSYTQYF

V gene: TRBV19
clone size: -
J gene: TRBJ2-7
D gene: -
CDR3 DNA: TGTGCCAGTAGTATATCTCATGCCTACGAGCAGTACTTC
CDR3 protein: CASSISHAYEQYF

V gene: TRBV28
clone size: -
J gene: TRBJ2-1
D gene: -
CDR3 DNA: TGTGCCAGCAGTTTATGGGGAAATGAGCAGTTCTTC
CDR3 protein: CASSLWGNEQFF

V gene: TRBV4-1
clone size: -
J gene: TRBJ2-1
D gene: -
CDR3 DNA: TGCGCCAGCAGCCAAGAAGCCCCGATGGATGGCAATGAGCAGTTCTTC
CDR3 protein: CASSQEAPMDGNEQFF

V gene: TRBV5-5
clone size: -
J gene: TRBJ1-2
D gene: -
CDR3 DNA: TGTGCCAGCAGCCCGGGGAGGGGCAGCTATGGCTACACCTTC
CDR3 protein: CASSPGRGSYGYTF

V gene: TRBV9
clone size: -
J gene: TRBJ2-1
D gene: -
CDR3 DNA: TGTGCCAGCAGCACCGCAAACTACAATGAGCAGTTCTTC
CDR3 protein: CASSTANYNEQFF

V gene: TRBV28
clone size: -
J gene: TRBJ2-3
D gene: TRBD2
CDR3 DNA: TGTGCCAGCAACTACCGCGGGCTAGCGGGAGCTTGGACAGATACGCAGTATTTT
CDR3 protein: CASNYRGLAGAWTDTQYF

V gene: TRBV15
clone size: -
J gene: TRBJ2-1
D gene: -
CDR3 DNA: TGTGCCACCAGCGGTACTTCACCCCTCTACAATGAGCAGTTCTTC
CDR3 protein: CATSGTSPLYNEQFF

V gene: TRBV4-1
clone size: -
J gene: TRBJ2-4
D gene: -
CDR3 DNA: TGCGCCAGCAGCCCGAGGGTTACCAAAAACATTCAGTACTTC
CDR3 protein: CASSPRVTKNIQYF

V gene: TRBV19
clone size: few
J gene: TRBJ2-7
D gene: -
CDR3 DNA: TGTGCCAGTAGCATAGGGGCTAACGAGCAGTACTTC
CDR3 protein: CASSIGANEQYF

V gene: TRBV9
clone size: few
J gene: TRBJ1-1
D gene: TRBD1
CDR3 DNA: TGTGCCAGCAGCGTCCAGGACAGGGAGTTTGAAGCTTTCTTT
CDR3 protein: CASSVQDREFEAFF

V gene: TRBV5-4
clone size: -
J gene: TRBJ2-7
D gene: -
CDR3 DNA: TGTGCCAGCAGCGTAAGCGACAGATCCTACGAGCAGTACTTC
CDR3 protein: CASSVSDRSYEQYF

V gene: TRBV6-1
clone size: -
J gene: TRBJ1-3
D gene: -
CDR3 DNA: TGTGCCAGCAGTGAATTCGGCTACTCTGGAAACACCATATATTTT
CDR3 protein: CASSEFGYSGNTIYF